The sequence of this TCR beta chain was determined in a study of T cell responses to AZD1222 COVID-19 vaccine. The table came from immunoSEQ multiplex PCR; TCRdb's copy has only in-frame clones and leaves some out. This table has about 97,000 clones, about 89% appearing once. The CDR3 is 17 amino acids. Trimming left V 2 bases short and J 0 bases short, with 12 bases between. Germline CDR1 reads SGHNT; CDR2 reads YYREEE (reference sequence). The clonotype comes from an adult who received the AZD1222 COVID-19 vaccine. The starting material was peripheral blood, obtained 28 days after the second AZD1222 dose. The rearrangement uses TRBV5-4 and TRBJ2-6, with D perhaps matching TRBD1 (6 bases). CDR3 sequence (DNA): TGTGCCAGCAGCTTAGAAGGGGGACGCTCTGGGGCCAACGTCCTGACTTTC. Its translation: CASSLEGGRSGANVLTF.